This TCR beta chain appears in the sequencing data of a study of CD8 T cells in Susac syndrome. Reverse transcription of about 0.5 to 1 ug RNA used random hexamers. Via MiXCR, TCRdb re-called the immunoSEQ multiplex PCR reads, giving one row per CDR3 protein. The table has 75,000 to 95,000 distinct CDR3 sequences, 95% to 97% seen once. Study conclusions and caveats: The greatest CD8+ clonal expansion in Susac occurred in TEMRA cells and in active patients. Susac-specific public clones in total CD8+ repertoires numbered some 16; in CD8+ TEMRA repertoires, they numbered about 5.

Comments on this clonotype: Its antigen is as yet unknown.

CDR1 and CDR2 (germline): MNHNY, SVGAGI (reference sequence). V shed 4 bases, J shed 2 bases, and the junction held 4 bases outside the gene matches. CDR3 size: 14 residues. The sequence was collected from a human donor with Susac syndrome. The J gene is TRBJ2-5, the V gene TRBV6-6, with 7 bases that match TRBD1. Sequencing was done on a sample of CD8+ T cells from PBMCs. The CDR3 nucleotides are TGTGCCAGCAGTTCATCGACAGGGCAAGAGACCCAGTACTTC. Residues: CASSSSTGQETQYF.